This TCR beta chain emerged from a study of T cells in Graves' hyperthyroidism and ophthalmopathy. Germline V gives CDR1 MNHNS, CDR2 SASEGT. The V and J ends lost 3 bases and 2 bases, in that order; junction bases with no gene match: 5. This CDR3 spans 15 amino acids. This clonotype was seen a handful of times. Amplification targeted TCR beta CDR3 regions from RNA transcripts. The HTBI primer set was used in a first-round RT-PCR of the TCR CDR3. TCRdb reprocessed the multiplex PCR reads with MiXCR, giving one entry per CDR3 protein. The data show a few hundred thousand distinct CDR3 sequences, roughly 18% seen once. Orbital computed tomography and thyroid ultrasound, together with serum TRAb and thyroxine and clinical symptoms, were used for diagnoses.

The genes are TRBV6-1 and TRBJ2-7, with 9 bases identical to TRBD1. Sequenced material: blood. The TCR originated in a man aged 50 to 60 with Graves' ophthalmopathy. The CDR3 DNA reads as TGTGCCAGCAGTGATCTCGGGACAGGGCCCTACGAGCAGTACTTC. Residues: CASSDLGTGPYEQYF.